The present entry profiles one T cell receptor (beta chain) with its context. The antigen it recognizes is unknown. Per-base quality was not reported, and no clone a single base away is much larger than it. The entry originates in a study of blood T cell repertoires in COVID-19 (dated by TCRdb to 2019 to 2021). With respect to the entire study: Collaborator samples came from the United States, Italy and Spain and covered acute and convalescent phases of COVID-19. The prospective study material was composed of cDNA or gDNA derived from T cells, B-cell-depleted T cells, or PBMCs. Subjects who had been exposed to COVID-19, were actively infected with it, or had recovered from it provided the deeply sampled blood TCRbeta repertoires that made up the dataset. The repertoires were made available in a free public database intended to serve as a resource for research on the immune response to SARS-CoV-2. The sample metadata nearly always contained a de-identified subject ID, COVID-19 status, age in years and sex. The samples were drawn from two sources: the first 160 participants of the ongoing ImmuneRACE study, and 950 to 1,500 subjects contributed by 6 global collaborators. Where available, HLA class I and class II types were taken from metadata supplied by the sample provider and were not determined by assay-based typing. The paper as a whole reports these results and caveats: Clinical and demographic metadata were provided uncurated, with the amount varying by source and participant.

The immunoSEQ Assay, a bias-controlled multiplex PCR, was used to amplify TCRbeta CDR3 regions from genomic DNA. The paper's data handling went like this. The number of nucleated cells in each sample was estimated by amplification of reference gene primers within the assay. Sequence reads were collapsed and filtered to measure the absolute abundance of every unique TCRbeta CDR3 rearrangement. For each sample, productive Simpson clonality was calculated by taking the square root of Simpson's diversity index across productive rearrangements. In TCRdb, the immuneACCESS table is reduced to in-frame sequences with V and J assigned. These tables do not hold every clone; where another copy was compared, an unresolved V gene accounts for under half, and the others remain unexplained. D and trimming were read from the DNA, whereas the V and J calls and clone size are those reported in that table. The sample includes 150,000 to 180,000 clones, with under 90% observed a single time. Under 9.5% of the sample belongs to the ten largest clones.

CDR3 length: 12 amino acids, cysteine to phenylalanine. Only the CDR3 DNA is retained, 36 bases long and in frame from the first base. V was cut back by 1 base and J by 8 bases, leaving a gap of 8 bases between them. CDR1 LGHNA and CDR2 YNFKEQ were looked up in the germline V gene. Enrolling through a virtual design, the prospective study's participants ranged in age from roughly 18 to 90 years and lived across roughly 23 United States geographic areas. In the prospective study, cohorts were assigned on the basis of participant-reported clinical history obtained from a screening survey and a study questionnaire. ImmuneRACE Cohort 3 recovered participants were defined by two consecutive negative NP/OP PCR tests, healthcare professional clearance, or symptom resolution. Each participant in the prospective study had whole blood, serum and a nasopharyngeal or oropharyngeal swab collected by mobile phlebotomists. Prospective study participants could optionally give additional blood draws and questionnaires over an approximately 2-month period. Before DNA extraction, prospective study blood samples were shipped either frozen or at room temperature.

Recombination connected TRBV4-2 to TRBJ1-2; no D gene can be assigned with confidence. This clonotype originated in a man aged 45 to 65 who had recovered from COVID-19. Specimen: PBMCs or T cells enriched from blood (not recorded which). At the DNA level, the sequence is TGTGCCAGCAGCCAAGGTCATCAAGGCTACACCTTC. Translated, it gives CASSQGHQGYTF.